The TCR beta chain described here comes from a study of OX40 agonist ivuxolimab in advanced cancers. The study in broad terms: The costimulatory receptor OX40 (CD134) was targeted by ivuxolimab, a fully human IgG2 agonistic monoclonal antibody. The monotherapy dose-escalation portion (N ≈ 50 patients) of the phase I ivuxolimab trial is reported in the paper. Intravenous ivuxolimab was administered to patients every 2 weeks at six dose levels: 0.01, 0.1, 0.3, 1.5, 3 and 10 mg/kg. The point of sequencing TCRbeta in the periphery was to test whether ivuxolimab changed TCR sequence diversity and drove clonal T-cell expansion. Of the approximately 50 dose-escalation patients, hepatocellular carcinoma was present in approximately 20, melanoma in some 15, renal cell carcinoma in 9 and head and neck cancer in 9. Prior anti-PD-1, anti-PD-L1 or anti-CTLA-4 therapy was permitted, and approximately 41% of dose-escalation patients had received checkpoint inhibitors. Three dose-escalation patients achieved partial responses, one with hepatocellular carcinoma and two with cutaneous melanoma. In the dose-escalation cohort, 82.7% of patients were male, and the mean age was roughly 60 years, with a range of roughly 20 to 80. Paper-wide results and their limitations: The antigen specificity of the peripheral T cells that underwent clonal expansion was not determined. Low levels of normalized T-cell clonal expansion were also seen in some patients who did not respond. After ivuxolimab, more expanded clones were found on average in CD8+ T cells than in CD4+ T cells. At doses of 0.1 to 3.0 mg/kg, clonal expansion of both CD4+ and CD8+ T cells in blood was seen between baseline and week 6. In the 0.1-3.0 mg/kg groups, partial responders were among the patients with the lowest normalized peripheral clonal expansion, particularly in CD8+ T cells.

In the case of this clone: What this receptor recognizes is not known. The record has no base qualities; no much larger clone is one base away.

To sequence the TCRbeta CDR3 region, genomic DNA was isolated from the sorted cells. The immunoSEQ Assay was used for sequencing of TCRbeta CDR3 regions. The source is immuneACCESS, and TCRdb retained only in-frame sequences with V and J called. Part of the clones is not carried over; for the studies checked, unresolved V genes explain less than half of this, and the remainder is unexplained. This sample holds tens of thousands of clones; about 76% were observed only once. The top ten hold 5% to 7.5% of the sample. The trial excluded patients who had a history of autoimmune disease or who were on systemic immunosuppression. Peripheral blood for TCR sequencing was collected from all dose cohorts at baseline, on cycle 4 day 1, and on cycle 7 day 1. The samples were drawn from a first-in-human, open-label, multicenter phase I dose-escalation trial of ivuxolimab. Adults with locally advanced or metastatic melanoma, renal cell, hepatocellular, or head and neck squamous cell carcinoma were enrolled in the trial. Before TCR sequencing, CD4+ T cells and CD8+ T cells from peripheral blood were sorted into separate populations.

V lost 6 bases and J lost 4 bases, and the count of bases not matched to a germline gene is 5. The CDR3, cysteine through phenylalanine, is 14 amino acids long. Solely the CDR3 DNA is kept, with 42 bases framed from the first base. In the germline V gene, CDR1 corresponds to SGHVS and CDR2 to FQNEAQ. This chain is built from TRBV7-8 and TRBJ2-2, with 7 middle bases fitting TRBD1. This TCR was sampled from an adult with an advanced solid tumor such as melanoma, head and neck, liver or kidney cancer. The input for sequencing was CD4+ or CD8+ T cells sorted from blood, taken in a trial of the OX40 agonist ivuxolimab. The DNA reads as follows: TGTGCCAGCAGAGGGGGCCCGAGCACCGGGGAGCTGTTTTTT. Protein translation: CASRGGPSTGELFF. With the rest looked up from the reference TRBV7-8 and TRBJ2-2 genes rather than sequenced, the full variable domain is GAGVSQSPRYKVAKRGQDVALRCDPISGHVSLFWYQQALGQGPEFLTYFQNEAQLDKSGLPSDRFFAERPEGSVSTLKIQRTQQEDSAVYLCASRGGPSTGELFFGEGSRLTVL.